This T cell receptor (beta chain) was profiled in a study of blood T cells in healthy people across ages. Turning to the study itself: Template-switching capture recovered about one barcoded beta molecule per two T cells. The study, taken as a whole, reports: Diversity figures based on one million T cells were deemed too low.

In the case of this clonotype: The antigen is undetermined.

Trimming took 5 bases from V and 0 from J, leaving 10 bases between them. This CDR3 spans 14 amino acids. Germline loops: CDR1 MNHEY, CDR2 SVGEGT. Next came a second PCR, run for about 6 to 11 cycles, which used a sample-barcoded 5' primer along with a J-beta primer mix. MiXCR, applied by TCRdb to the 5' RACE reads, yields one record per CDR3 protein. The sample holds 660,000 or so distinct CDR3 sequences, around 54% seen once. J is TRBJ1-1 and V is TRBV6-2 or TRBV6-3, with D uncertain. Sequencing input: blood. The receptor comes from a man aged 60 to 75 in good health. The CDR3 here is CASSAAGMNTEAFF. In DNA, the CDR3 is TGTGCCAGCAGTGCGGCAGGTATGAACACTGAAGCTTTCTTT.